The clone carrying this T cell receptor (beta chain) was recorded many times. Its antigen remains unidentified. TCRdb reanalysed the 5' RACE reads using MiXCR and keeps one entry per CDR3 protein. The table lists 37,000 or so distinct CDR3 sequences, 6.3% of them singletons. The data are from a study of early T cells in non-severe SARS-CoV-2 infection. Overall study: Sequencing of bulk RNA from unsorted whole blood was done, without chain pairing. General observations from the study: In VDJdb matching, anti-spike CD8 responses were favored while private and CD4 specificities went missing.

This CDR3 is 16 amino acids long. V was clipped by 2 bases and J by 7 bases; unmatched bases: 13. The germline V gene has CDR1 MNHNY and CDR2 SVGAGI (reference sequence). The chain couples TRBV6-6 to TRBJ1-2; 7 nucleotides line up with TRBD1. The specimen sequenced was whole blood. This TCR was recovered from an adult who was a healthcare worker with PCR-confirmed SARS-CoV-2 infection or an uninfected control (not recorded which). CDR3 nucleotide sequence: TGTGCCAGCAGTTACACAACCCCCGGGCAGGGGGTTGGCTACACCTTC. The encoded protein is CASSYTTPGQGVGYTF.